The table lists the clone carrying this T cell receptor beta chain with a few counts. The antigen remains unidentified. The data were taken from a study of T-cell memory formation after mild COVID-19. Overall study results and limits: Confirmation was lacking for SARS-CoV-2 specificity of second-wave clones that peaked on day 37.

MiXCR was run by TCRdb on the 5' RACE reads, yielding one entry per CDR3 protein. The sample shows 95,000 to 120,000 distinct CDR3 sequences, over 15% of them seen only once. Sample: PBMCs or a T cell subset sorted from them (not recorded which). The clonotype was recovered from a young man who had mild COVID-19 (a few samples of this study predate the infection). Cell type and time point are not known.

The CDR3 is CASSISENTEAFF. For the CDR3, the DNA is TGTGCCAGTAGTATTTCAGAGAACACTGAAGCTTTCTTT. This sequence joins TRBV19 and TRBJ1-1, with D unresolved. There are 13 residues in the CDR3. Germline CDR1 LNHDA, CDR2 SQIVND (reference sequence). The V end lost 3 bases, the J end lost 1 base, and 6 bases lay between the germline ends.